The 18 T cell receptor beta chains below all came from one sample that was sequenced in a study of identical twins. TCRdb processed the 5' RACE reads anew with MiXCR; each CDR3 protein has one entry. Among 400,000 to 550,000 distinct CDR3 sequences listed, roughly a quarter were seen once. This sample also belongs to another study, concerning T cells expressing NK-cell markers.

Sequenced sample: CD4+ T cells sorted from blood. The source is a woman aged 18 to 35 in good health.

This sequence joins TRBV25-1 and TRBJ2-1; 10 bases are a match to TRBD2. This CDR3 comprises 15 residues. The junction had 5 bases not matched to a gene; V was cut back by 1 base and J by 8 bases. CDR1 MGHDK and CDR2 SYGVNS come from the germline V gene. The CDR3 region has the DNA TGTGCCAGCAGTGAATGGGCTAGCGGGAGCGATGAGCAGTTCTTC. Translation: CASSEWASGSDEQFF. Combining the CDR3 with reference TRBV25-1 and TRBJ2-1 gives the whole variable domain EADIYQTPRYLVIGTGKKITLECSQTMGHDKMYWYQQDPGMELHLIHYSYGVNSTEKGDLSSESTVSRIRTEHFPLTLESARPSHTSQYLCASSEWASGSDEQFFGPGTRLTVL.

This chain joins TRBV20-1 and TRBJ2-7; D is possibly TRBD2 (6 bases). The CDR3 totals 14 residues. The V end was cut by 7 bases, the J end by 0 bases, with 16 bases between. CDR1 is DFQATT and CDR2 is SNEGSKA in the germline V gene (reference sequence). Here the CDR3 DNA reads TGCAGTGGGCGGCGGGACCCGTCCTCCTACGAGCAGTACTTC. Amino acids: CSGRRDPSSYEQYF.

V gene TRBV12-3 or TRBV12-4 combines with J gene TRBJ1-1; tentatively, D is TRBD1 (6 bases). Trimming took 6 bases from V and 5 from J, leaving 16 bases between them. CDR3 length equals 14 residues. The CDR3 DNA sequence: TGTGCCAGCAGGCCTACAGGGAGGTTGACTGAAGCTTTCTTT. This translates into CASRPTGRLTEAFF.

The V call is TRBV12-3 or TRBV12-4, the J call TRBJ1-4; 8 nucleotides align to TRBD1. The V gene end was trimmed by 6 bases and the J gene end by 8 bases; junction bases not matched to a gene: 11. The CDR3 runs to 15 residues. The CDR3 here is CASSPRTGYGEKLFF. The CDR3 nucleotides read TGTGCCAGCAGCCCCAGGACAGGGTACGGAGAAAAACTGTTTTTT.

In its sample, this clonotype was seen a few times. The CDR3 reads CASSYRQNTDTQYF. CDR3 DNA sequence: TGTGCCAGCAGCTACCGACAAAACACAGATACGCAGTATTTT. The chain uses TRBV11-2 and TRBJ2-3; D unclear. Germline values: CDR1 SGHAT, CDR2 FQNNGV. This CDR3 is 14 amino acids long. V was clipped by 4 bases and J by 2 bases, with 10 bases between them.

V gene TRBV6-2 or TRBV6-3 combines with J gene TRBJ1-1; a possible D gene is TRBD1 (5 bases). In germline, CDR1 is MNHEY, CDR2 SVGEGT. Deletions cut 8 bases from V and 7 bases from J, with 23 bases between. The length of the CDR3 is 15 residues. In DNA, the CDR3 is TGTGCCAGCCAATTCGGAGGGGCGGGTACGTTTGAAGCTTTCTTT. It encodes CASQFGGAGTFEAFF.

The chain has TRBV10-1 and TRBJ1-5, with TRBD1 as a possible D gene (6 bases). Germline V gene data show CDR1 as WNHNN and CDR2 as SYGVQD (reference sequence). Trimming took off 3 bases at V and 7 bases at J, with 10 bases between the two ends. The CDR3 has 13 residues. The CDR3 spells CASSEQGRQPQHF. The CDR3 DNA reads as TGCGCCAGCAGTGAACAGGGTCGGCAGCCCCAGCATTTT.

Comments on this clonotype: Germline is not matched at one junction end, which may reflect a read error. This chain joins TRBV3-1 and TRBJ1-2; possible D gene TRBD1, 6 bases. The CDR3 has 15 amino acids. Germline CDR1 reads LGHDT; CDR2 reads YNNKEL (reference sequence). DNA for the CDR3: TGTGCCAGCTGCCAAGATTATGACAGGTTGGATGGCTACACCTTC. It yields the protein CASCQDYDRLDGYTF.

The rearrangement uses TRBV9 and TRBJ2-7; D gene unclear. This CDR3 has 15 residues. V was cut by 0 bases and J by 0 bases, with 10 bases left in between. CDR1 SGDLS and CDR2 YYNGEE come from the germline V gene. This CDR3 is CASSVAPRPSYEQYF. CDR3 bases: TGTGCCAGCAGCGTAGCTCCCCGACCCTCCTACGAGCAGTACTTC.

The CDR3 DNA follows: TGTGCCAGCAGCCAGATCCCGGACGGAGATGGGACCCTCCACTTT. Translated: CASSQIPDGDGTLHF. The chain uses TRBV4-2 and TRBJ1-6; no firm D call. This CDR3 contains 15 residues. Germline loops: CDR1 LGHNA, CDR2 YNFKEQ. V was shortened by 3 bases and J by 14 bases, with 20 bases between the two germline ends.

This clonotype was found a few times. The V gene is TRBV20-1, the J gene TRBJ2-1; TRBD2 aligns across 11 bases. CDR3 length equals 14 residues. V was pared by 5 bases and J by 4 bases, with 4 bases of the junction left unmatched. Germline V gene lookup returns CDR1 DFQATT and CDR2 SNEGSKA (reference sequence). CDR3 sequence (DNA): TGCAGTGCTTTCGGGACTAGCGGTTACAATGAGCAGTTCTTC. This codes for CSAFGTSGYNEQFF.

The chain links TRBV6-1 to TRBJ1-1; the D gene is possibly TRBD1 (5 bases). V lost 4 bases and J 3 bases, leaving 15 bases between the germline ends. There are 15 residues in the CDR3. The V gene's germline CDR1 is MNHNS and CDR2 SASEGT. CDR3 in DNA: TGTGCCAGCAGTGCTCGGCAGGGCAGGGACACTGAAGCTTTCTTT. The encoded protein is CASSARQGRDTEAFF.

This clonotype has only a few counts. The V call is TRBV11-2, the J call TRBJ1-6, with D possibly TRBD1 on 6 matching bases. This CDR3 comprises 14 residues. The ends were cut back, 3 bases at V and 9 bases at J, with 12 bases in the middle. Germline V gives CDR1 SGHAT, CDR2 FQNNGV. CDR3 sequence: CASSFGGQGSPLHF. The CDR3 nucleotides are TGTGCCAGCAGCTTCGGGGGGCAAGGTTCACCCCTCCACTTT.

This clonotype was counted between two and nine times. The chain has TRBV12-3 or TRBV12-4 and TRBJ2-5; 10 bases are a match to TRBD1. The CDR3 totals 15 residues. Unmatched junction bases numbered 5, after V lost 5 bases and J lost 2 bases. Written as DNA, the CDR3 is TGTGCCAGCAGTCCACGGACAGGGGGACAAGAGACCCAGTACTTC. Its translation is CASSPRTGGQETQYF.

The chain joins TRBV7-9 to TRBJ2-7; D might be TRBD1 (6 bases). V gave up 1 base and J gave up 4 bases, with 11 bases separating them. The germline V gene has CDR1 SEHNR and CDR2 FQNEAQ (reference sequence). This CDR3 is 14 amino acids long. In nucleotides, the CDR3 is TGTGCCAGCAGCTTAGGACAGGCGGTATACGAGCAGTACTTC. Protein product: CASSLGQAVYEQYF. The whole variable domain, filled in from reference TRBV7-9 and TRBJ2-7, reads DTGVSQNPRHKITKRGQNVTFRCDPISEHNRLYWYRQTLGQGPEFLTYFQNEAQLEKSRLLSDRFSAERPKGSFSTLEIQRTEQGDSAMYLCASSLGQAVYEQYFGPGTRLTVT.

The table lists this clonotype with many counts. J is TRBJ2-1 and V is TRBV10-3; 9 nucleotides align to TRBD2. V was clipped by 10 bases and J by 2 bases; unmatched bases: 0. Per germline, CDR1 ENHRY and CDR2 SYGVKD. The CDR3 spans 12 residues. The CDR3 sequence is CATSGAYNEQFF. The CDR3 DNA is TGTGCCACTAGCGGGGCCTACAATGAGCAGTTCTTC.

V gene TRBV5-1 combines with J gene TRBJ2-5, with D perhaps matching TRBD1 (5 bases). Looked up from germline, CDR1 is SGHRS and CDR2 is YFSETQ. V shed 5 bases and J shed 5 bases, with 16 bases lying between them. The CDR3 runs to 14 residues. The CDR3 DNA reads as TGCGCCAGCAGTTTCGACAGCAGGGTCGAGACCCAGTACTTC. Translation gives CASSFDSRVETQYF.

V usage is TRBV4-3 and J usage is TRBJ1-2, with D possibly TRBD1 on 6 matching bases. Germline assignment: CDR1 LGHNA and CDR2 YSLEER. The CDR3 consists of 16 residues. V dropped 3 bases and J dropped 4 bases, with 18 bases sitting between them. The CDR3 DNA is TGCGCCAGCAGCCAGACCGTCCAGGGGAGCGGCTATGGCTACACCTTC. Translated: CASSQTVQGSGYGYTF.